This T cell receptor beta chain derives from a study of blood T cell repertoires in COVID-19. Source study methods: Estimates of nucleated cell counts were drawn from the amplification of reference gene primers. Data came from immunoSEQ multiplex PCR; TCRdb stores just in-frame clones and leaves some out. D and trimming come from the DNA, and the V and J calls and clone size come from that table. This sample has roughly 120,000 clones, with around nine tenths found just once. The CDR3 loop spans 13 amino acids. The ends lost 5 bases at V and 6 bases at J; junction bases unmatched: 6. Germline V lookup: CDR1 MDHEN, CDR2 SYDVKM.

The chain employs TRBV28 and TRBJ2-7; TRBD1 matches at 8 bases. This clonotype was sampled from a human donor with active COVID-19. The donor label of this sample is uncertain. Sequenced material: peripheral blood. The CDR3 is CASSVRQGTEQYF. CDR3 sequence (DNA): TGTGCCAGCAGTGTACGACAGGGGACCGAGCAGTACTTC.